This section outlines one T cell receptor (beta chain) sequence together with its context. The target of this receptor is not known. At one of its ends the junction is not consistent with the germline gene, which may arise from a read error. Based on the germline V gene, the CDR1 and CDR2 sequences are MNHEY and SVGAGI. The CDR3 covers 10 residues, taking in both the cysteine and the phenylalanine. This entry keeps only the CDR3 DNA: 30 bases, framed from base 1. Each clonotype received, on average, approximately 9.9x coverage in deep resolution sequencing performed on a MiSeq, where the target depth lay between 1 in 1 million and 1 in 200,000 T cells. The immunoSEQ hsTCRB Kit was used to generate TCR beta libraries. Per the authors' processing: The data were analyzed with ImmunoSEQ Analyzer and ImmunoSEQ Data Assistant, and V, D and J gene assignments followed IMGT definitions. Clonality, which ranges from 0 to 1, was calculated as one minus the normalized Shannon entropy of productive rearrangement frequencies. Only overrepresented clonotypes making up at least 0.05% of the repertoire of each patient were included in the public clonotype analysis. Approximately 12 repertoires from age-matched healthy donors, obtained from immuneACCESS, served as clonality controls. This is the immuneACCESS table as TCRdb keeps it, with only in-frame sequences that have V and J called. A part of the clones is gone; compared with another copy, unresolved V genes explain less than half, and the rest is unexplained. That table gives V, J and clone size, and the DNA gave D and trimming. The sample table lists 200,000 to 250,000 clones, roughly 73% of them with a count of one. The top ten clonotypes cover 11% of the sample.

The time point label on this specimen signifies: roughly 12 months on ibrutinib. For TCR beta library preparation, 1.5 to 2.5 micrograms of genomic DNA was extracted from cryopreserved PBMCs. Longitudinal blood samples from CLL patients receiving ibrutinib monotherapy were subjected to high-throughput TCR beta sequencing. Patients were enrolled in a phase 2 open-label single-center ibrutinib monotherapy trial. This sample is drawn from a study of cytotoxic CD8 clonotypes in ibrutinib-treated CLL (dated by TCRdb to 2020 to 2022). As for the study more broadly: The cohort was composed of about a dozen relapsed/refractory and approximately 14 treatment-naive patients; IGHV unmutated status was identified in around 17 patients. Every sample from remission and from progressive disease was obtained while the patients were still on ibrutinib. Response samples were obtained after a median of around eleven months of treatment, with a range of roughly 6 to 40 months. Partial responses were observed in 24 patients and complete responses in 2; after a median follow-up of 68 months, remission was maintained in 15 or so patients and progression was observed in some twelve. Of the 86 participants in the trial, roughly 26 had longitudinal samples available. Samples averaged around 280,000 productive templates and tens of thousands of productive rearrangements. Cryopreserved peripheral blood mononuclear cells were collected at three points: before therapy, at response, and at either sustained remission or disease progression. Findings and caveats that apply to the study as a whole: Baseline clonality was found to be higher than that of age-matched healthy donors and was strongly correlated with circulating CD8+ T-cell counts. Sampling times were not matched between patients in sustained remission and patients whose disease was progressing, and lymph node repertoires were not examined. Public clonotypes were rare and either shrank or stayed stable during treatment, and the rise in clonality at ibrutinib response reflected expansion of private clonotypes. An increase in clonality was observed at ibrutinib response, with clonality remaining stable during sustained remission and falling back toward baseline at progression.

The source of this sequence is a human donor with chronic lymphocytic leukemia. The V and J genes are TRBV6-5 and TRBJ2-7; no D segment can be confidently identified. Here the sequenced sample was PBMCs, taken after 12 months of ibrutinib treatment. The encoded CDR3 is CASISNEQYF. The nucleotide sequence reads TGTGCCAGCATCTCCAACGAGCAGTACTTC.